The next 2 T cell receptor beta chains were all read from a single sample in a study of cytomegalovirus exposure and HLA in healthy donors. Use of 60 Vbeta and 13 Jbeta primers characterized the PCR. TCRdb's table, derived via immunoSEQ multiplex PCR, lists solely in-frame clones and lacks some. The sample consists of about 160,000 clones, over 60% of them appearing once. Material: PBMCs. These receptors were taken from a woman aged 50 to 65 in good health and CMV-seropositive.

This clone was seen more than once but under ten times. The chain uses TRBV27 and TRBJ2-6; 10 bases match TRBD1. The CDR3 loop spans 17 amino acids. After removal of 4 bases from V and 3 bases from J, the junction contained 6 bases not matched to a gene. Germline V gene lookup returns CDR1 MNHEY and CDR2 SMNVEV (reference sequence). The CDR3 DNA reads TGTGCCAGCAGTTCCAGGACAGGGGGTGGTGGGGCCAACGTCCTGACTTTC. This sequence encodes CASSSRTGGGGANVLTF.

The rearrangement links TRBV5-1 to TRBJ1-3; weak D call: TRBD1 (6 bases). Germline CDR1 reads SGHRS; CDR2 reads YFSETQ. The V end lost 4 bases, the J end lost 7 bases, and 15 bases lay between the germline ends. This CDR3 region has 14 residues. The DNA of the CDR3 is TGCGCCAGCAGCCCGGGCAGGGGCTGGAACACCATATATTTT. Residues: CASSPGRGWNTIYF.